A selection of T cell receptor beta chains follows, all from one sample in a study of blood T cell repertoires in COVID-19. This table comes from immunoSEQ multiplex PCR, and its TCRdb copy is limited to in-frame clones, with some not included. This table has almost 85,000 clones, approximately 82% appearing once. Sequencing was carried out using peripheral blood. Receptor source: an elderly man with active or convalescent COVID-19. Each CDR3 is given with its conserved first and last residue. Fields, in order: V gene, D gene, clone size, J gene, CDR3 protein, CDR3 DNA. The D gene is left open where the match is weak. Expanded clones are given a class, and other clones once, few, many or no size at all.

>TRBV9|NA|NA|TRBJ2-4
CASSVDPTAGNIQYF
TGTGCCAGCAGCGTAGACCCAACAGCAGGAAACATTCAGTACTTC
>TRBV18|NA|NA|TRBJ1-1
CASSRQEKNTEAFF
TGTGCCAGCTCACGACAGGAGAAGAACACTGAAGCTTTCTTT
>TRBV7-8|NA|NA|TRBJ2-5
CASSLAGVDQYF
TGTGCCAGCAGCTTAGCGGGCGTGGACCAGTACTTC
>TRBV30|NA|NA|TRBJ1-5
CAWSVGGGNQPQHF
TGTGCCTGGAGTGTAGGAGGGGGCAATCAGCCCCAGCATTTT
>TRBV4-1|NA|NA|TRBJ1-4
CASSQAGVGEKLFF
TGCGCCAGCAGCCAAGCAGGGGTCGGGGAAAAACTGTTTTTT
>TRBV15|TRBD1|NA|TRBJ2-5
CATSRDGDRGETQYF
TGTGCCACCAGCAGAGATGGGGACAGGGGCGAGACCCAGTACTTC
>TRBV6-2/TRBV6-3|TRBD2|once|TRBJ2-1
CASSNPPWAGGHNEQFF
TGTGCCAGCAGTAATCCCCCCTGGGCGGGAGGACACAATGAGCAGTTCTTC
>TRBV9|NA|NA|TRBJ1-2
CASSLEEGSYYGYTF
TGTGCCAGCAGCCTCGAGGAGGGGAGTTACTATGGCTACACCTTC
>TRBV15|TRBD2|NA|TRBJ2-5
CATSRVVLSGGRLETQYF
TGTGCCACCAGCAGAGTGGTGCTTAGCGGGGGTCGATTGGAGACCCAGTACTTC
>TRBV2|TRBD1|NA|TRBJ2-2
CASSEEENRGFGTGELFF
TGTGCCAGCAGTGAAGAAGAAAACAGGGGGTTCGGCACCGGGGAGCTGTTTTTT
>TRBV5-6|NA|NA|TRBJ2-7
CASSLLSEQYF
TGTGCCAGCAGCTTGTTGTCAGAGCAGTACTTC
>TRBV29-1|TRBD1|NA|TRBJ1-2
CSVRTGGVSGF
TGCAGCGTTCGGACAGGAGGGGTCTCCGGTTTC
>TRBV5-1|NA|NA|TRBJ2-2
CASRIPRGAELFF
TGCGCCAGCAGGATTCCCCGGGGGGCGGAGCTGTTTTTT
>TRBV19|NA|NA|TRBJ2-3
CASSPRARDTQYF
TGTGCCAGTAGCCCCCGAGCAAGAGATACGCAGTATTTT
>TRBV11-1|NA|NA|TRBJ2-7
CASSEDGHYEQYF
TGTGCCAGCAGCGAAGACGGACACTACGAGCAGTACTTC
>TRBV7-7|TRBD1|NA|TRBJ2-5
CASSLDRGQETQYF
TGTGCTAGCAGCTTGGACAGGGGCCAAGAGACCCAGTACTTC
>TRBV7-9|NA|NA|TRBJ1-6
CASSLDGSRSYNSPLHF
TGTGCCAGCAGCTTAGACGGGAGTAGGTCCTATAATTCACCCCTCCACTTT
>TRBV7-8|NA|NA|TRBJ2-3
CASSLGTSRTDTQYF
TGTGCCAGCAGCTTAGGGACTTCACGCACAGATACGCAGTATTTT